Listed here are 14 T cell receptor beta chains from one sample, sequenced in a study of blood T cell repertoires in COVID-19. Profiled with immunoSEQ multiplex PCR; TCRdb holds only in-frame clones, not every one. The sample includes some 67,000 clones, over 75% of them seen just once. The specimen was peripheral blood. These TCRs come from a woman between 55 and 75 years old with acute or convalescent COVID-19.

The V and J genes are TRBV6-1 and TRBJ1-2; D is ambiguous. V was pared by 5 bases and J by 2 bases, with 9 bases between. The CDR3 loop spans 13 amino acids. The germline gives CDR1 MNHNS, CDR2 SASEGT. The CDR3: CASSQLGNYGYTF. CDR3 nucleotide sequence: TGTGCCAGCAGTCAACTAGGGAACTATGGCTACACCTTC.

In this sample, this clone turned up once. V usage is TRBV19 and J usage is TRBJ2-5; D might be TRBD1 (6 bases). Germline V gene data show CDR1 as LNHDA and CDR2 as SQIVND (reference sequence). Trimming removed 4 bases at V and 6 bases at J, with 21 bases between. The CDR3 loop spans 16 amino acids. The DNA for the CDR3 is TGTGCCAGTAGTAAATGGACAGAGGAAGGTTTAAAGACCCAGTACTTC. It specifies CASSKWTEEGLKTQYF. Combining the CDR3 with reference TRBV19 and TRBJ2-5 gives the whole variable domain DGGITQSPKYLFRKEGQNVTLSCEQNLNHDAMYWYRQDPGQGLRLIYYSQIVNDFQKGDIAEGYSVSREKKESFPLTVTSAQKNPTAFYLCASSKWTEEGLKTQYFGPGTRLLVL.

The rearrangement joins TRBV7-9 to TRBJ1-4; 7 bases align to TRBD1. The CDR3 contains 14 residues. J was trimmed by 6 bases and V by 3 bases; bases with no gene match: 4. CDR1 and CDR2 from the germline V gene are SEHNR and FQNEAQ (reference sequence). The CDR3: CASSFGTAHEKLFF. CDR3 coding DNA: TGTGCCAGCAGCTTTGGGACAGCGCATGAAAAACTGTTTTTT.

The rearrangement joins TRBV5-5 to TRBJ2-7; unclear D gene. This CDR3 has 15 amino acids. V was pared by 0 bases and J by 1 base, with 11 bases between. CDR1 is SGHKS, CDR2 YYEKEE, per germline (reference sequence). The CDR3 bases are TGTGCCAGCAGCTTGGTAGCCCAATCTTCCTACGAGCAGTACGTC. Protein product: CASSLVAQSSYEQYV.

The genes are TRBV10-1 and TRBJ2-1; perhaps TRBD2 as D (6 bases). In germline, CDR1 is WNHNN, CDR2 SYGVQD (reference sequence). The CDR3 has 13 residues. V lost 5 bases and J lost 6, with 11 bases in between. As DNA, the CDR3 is TGCGCCAGCAGTTATGGGGGGTCCAATGAGCAGTTCTTC. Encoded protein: CASSYGGSNEQFF.

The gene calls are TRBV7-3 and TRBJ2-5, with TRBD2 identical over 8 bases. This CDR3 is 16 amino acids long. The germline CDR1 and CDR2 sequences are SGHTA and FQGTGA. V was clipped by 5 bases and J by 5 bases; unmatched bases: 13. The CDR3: CASSPQPLAGGETQYF. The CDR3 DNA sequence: TGTGCCAGCAGCCCGCAACCCCTAGCGGGTGGGGAGACCCAGTACTTC.

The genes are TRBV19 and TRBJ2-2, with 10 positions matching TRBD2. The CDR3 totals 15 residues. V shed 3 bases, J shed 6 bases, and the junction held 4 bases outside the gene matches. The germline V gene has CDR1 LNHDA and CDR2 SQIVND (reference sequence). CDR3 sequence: CASSIVGLASGELFF. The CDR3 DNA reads TGTGCCAGTAGTATCGTGGGACTAGCGTCCGGGGAGCTGTTTTTT.

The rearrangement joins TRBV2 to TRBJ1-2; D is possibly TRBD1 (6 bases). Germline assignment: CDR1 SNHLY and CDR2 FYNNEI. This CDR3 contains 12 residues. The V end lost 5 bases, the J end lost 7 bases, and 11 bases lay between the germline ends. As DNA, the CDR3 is TGTGCCAGCAGTCTTACAGGGTTTGGCTACACCTTC. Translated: CASSLTGFGYTF.

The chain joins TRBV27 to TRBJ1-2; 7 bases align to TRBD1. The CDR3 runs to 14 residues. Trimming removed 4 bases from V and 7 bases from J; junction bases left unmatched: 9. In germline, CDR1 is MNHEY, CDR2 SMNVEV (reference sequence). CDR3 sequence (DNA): TGTGCCAGCAGTTCGCGGACAGGTGCGGGTGGCTACACCTTC. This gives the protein CASSSRTGAGGYTF.

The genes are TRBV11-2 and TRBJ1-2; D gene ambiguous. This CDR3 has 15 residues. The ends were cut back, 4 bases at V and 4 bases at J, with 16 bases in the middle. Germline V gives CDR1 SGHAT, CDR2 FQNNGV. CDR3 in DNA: TGTGCCAGCAGCTCCACCGGGTTTCCCCTCTATGGCTACACCTTC. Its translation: CASSSTGFPLYGYTF.

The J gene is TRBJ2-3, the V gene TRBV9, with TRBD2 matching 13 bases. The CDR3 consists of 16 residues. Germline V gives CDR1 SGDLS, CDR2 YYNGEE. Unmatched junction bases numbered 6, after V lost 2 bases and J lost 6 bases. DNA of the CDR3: TGTGCCAGCAGCGTCGGACTAGCGGGAGACGGGGATACGCAGTATTTT. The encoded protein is CASSVGLAGDGDTQYF.

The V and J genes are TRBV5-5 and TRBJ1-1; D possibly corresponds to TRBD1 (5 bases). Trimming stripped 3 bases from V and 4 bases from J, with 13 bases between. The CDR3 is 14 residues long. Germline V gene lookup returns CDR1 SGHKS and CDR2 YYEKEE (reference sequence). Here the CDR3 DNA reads TGTGCCAGCAGCTCGACGGGTAGGGGCACTGAAGCTTTCTTT. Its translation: CASSSTGRGTEAFF. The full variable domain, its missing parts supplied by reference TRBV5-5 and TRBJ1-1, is DAGVTQSPTHLIKTRGQQVTLRCSPISGHKSVSWYQQVLGQGPQFIFQYYEKEERGRGNFPDRFSARQFPNYSSELNVNALLLGDSALYLCASSSTGRGTEAFFGQGTRLTVV.

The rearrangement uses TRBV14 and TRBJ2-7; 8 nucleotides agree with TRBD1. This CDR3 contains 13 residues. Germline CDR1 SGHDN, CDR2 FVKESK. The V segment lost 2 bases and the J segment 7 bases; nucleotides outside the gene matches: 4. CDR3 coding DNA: TGTGCCAGCAGCCAACAGGGGGCTTGGGAGCAGTACGTC. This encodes CASSQQGAWEQYV.

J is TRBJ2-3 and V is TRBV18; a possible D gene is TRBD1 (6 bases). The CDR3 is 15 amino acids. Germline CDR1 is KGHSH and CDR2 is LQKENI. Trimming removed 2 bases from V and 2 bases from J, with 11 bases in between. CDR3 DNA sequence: TGTGCCAGCTCACCAAACGGACAGCACACAGATACGCAGTATTTT. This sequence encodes CASSPNGQHTDTQYF. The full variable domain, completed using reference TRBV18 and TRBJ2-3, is NAGVMQNPRHLVRRRGQEARLRCSPMKGHSHVYWYRQLPEEGLKFMVYLQKENIIDESGMPKERFSAEFPKEGPSILRIQQVVRGDSAAYFCASSPNGQHTDTQYFGPGTRLTVL.